A single sample gave rise to the 15 T cell receptor beta chains below, sequenced in a study of cytomegalovirus exposure and HLA in healthy donors. Researchers ran the PCR with 60 Vbeta and 13 Jbeta primers. Assay: immunoSEQ multiplex PCR; the TCRdb copy retains only in-frame clones and omits some. The table lists about 99,000 clones, 75% to 80% of them singletons, with 4.5% to 7% in the top ten. Sequenced material: PBMCs. The source of these receptors is a man between 60 and 75 years old in good health and CMV-seropositive.

The CDR3 protein is CASSTGTVYGYTF. CDR3 coding DNA: TGCGCCAGCAGCACCGGGACAGTCTATGGCTACACCTTC. The chain uses TRBV5-1 and TRBJ1-2, with TRBD1 identical over 7 bases. Germline CDR1 reads SGHRS; CDR2 reads YFSETQ. The CDR3 is 13 residues long. V lost 4 bases, J lost 4 bases, and 4 bases stayed unmatched.

The V gene is TRBV11-3, the J gene TRBJ2-1; 16 positions match TRBD2. Germline V gene lookup returns CDR1 SGHNT and CDR2 YENEEA. The trim removed 5 bases at V and 7 bases at J, leaving 8 bases unmatched. The CDR3 is 17 residues long. The CDR3 loop is CASSPGTSGGATNEQFF. For the CDR3, the DNA is TGTGCCAGCAGCCCTGGGACTAGCGGGGGGGCTACGAATGAGCAGTTCTTC.

CDR3 nucleotide sequence: TGTGCCAGCAGCTCCTCCGGGATAGCGGGGGACCGCACAGATACGCAGTATTTT. Its translation is CASSSSGIAGDRTDTQYF. J is TRBJ2-3 and V is TRBV7-3, with 9 bases identical to TRBD2. The CDR3 loop spans 18 amino acids. Germline assignment: CDR1 SGHTA and CDR2 FQGTGA. V was clipped by 4 bases and J by 1 base; unmatched bases: 12.

Comment on this clone: The conserved closing phenylalanine or tryptophan is absent in this CDR3, likely reflecting a read error. This sequence joins TRBV18 and TRBJ1-2; 8 nucleotides agree with TRBD1. The ends lost 3 bases at V and 6 bases at J; junction bases unmatched: 9. The CDR3 loop spans 15 amino acids. Germline CDR1 and CDR2: KGHSH and LQKENI. CDR3: CASSPPGQGVDGYTL. CDR3 nucleotides: TGTGCCAGCTCACCGCCAGGACAGGGCGTAGATGGCTACACCCTC.

The chain recombines TRBV5-4 with TRBJ1-4; 7 bases are shared with TRBD1. Germline-derived CDR1 and CDR2 are SGHNT and YYREEE (reference sequence). CDR3 length: 16 residues. V lost 0 bases, J lost 4 bases, and 6 bases stayed unmatched. CDR3 in amino acids: CASSLASQGGNEKLFF. The CDR3 nucleotides are TGTGCCAGCAGCTTGGCCAGTCAGGGGGGTAATGAAAAACTGTTTTTT. Filled out from reference TRBV5-4 and TRBJ1-4, the complete variable domain reads ETGVTQSPTHLIKTRGQQVTLRCSSQSGHNTVSWYQQALGQGPQFIFQYYREEENGRGNFPPRFSGLQFPNYSSELNVNALELDDSALYLCASSLASQGGNEKLFFGSGTQLSVL.

This chain uses TRBV10-3 with TRBJ2-5; maybe TRBD1 (6 bases). Germline V gene lookup returns CDR1 ENHRY and CDR2 SYGVKD. There are 14 residues in the CDR3. The V and J ends lost 10 bases and 5 bases respectively, with 20 bases between them. The CDR3 here is CATWTARWRETQYF. Written as DNA, the CDR3 is TGTGCCACCTGGACAGCAAGGTGGAGGGAGACCCAGTACTTC.

In nucleotides, the CDR3 is TGTGCCAGCACCCGGGGGCAGGGGGCGTTCGAGCAGTACTTC. Its translation is CASTRGQGAFEQYF. The gene calls are TRBV7-6 and TRBJ2-7; 8 bases are shared with TRBD1. Germline trimming cut 7 bases from V and 6 bases from J; bases unmatched to any gene: 11. In germline, CDR1 is SGHVS, CDR2 FNYEAQ. The CDR3 runs 14 residues.

The V gene is TRBV5-1, the J gene TRBJ2-1; D is possibly TRBD2 (6 bases). Germline V gives CDR1 SGHRS, CDR2 YFSETQ. This CDR3 comprises 15 residues. The V end lost 2 bases, the J end lost 3 bases, and 12 bases lay between the germline ends. The CDR3 bases are TGCGCCAGCAGCTTTGTCGCGGGGAGCTACAATGAGCAGTTCTTC. It specifies CASSFVAGSYNEQFF.

This clone showed up just once. The chain couples TRBV5-8 to TRBJ1-4, with 7 nucleotides matching TRBD1. The trim removed 4 bases at V and 4 bases at J, leaving 7 bases unmatched. From germline, CDR1 is SGHTS and CDR2 YDEGEE. The length of the CDR3 is 15 residues. DNA of the CDR3: TGTGCCAGCAGCCTGGGGACAGCTTTTAATGAAAAACTGTTTTTT. Translated: CASSLGTAFNEKLFF.

This clone was counted a single time. The rearrangement joins TRBV9 to TRBJ1-2; maybe TRBD1 (5 bases). The CDR3 loop spans 14 amino acids. Per the germline V gene, CDR1 is SGDLS and CDR2 is YYNGEE. V was shortened by 0 bases and J by 7 bases, with 13 bases between the two germline ends. CDR3 sequence: CASSVAGAVGGYTF. The CDR3, as DNA: TGTGCCAGCAGCGTAGCTGGGGCCGTCGGTGGCTACACCTTC.

The chain uses TRBV7-9 and TRBJ2-5, with 11 bases matching TRBD1. This CDR3 comprises 14 residues. J lost 4 bases, V lost 5 bases, and 3 bases had no gene match. CDR1 is SEHNR and CDR2 is FQNEAQ in the germline V gene (reference sequence). Written as DNA, the CDR3 is TGTGCCAGCAGCGTTGGGACAGGGGGAGAGACCCAGTACTTC. It codes for CASSVGTGGETQYF.

Only one count was recorded for this clone. V usage is TRBV11-2 and J usage is TRBJ2-5; 11 nucleotides align to TRBD2. There are 15 residues in the CDR3. Germline V gene data show CDR1 as SGHAT and CDR2 as FQNNGV. The ends lost 1 base at V and 4 bases at J; junction bases unmatched: 2. The CDR3 is CASSLVAGGPETQYF. CDR3 bases: TGTGCCAGCAGCTTAGTAGCGGGGGGGCCAGAGACCCAGTACTTC.

The rearrangement links TRBV19 to TRBJ1-2; D not certain. Per germline, CDR1 LNHDA and CDR2 SQIVND (reference sequence). The CDR3 loop spans 15 amino acids. Trimming took off 0 bases at V and 4 bases at J, with 12 bases between the two ends. CDR3 loop: CASSIDLRLRYGYTF. The CDR3 DNA is TGTGCCAGTAGTATAGATCTACGACTCCGCTATGGCTACACCTTC. Supplemented by reference TRBV19 and TRBJ1-2, the full variable domain reads DGGITQSPKYLFRKEGQNVTLSCEQNLNHDAMYWYRQDPGQGLRLIYYSQIVNDFQKGDIAEGYSVSREKKESFPLTVTSAQKNPTAFYLCASSIDLRLRYGYTFGSGTRLTVV.

This clone was counted between two and nine times. The rearrangement links TRBV5-6 to TRBJ2-7, with a possible D match to TRBD2 (6 bases). Germline loops: CDR1 SGHDT, CDR2 YYEEEE. V was cut by 2 bases and J by 0 bases, with 15 bases left in between. The CDR3 runs 16 residues. The CDR3 protein is CASSFSRGTRSYEQYF. In nucleotides, the CDR3 is TGTGCCAGCAGCTTCTCCCGTGGGACTCGCTCCTACGAGCAGTACTTC.

This chain connects TRBV5-1 to TRBJ1-5, with 8 bases lining up with TRBD1. The germline CDR1 and CDR2 sequences are SGHRS and YFSETQ. CDR3 length: 16 amino acids. Germline trimming cut 4 bases from V and 2 bases from J; bases unmatched to any gene: 8. CDR3 bases: TGCGCCAGCAGCCCGGGACAGGCCCCAGGCAATCAGCCCCAGCATTTT. Protein sequence: CASSPGQAPGNQPQHF. Full variable domain (remainder filled in from reference TRBV5-1 and TRBJ1-5): KAGVTQTPRYLIKTRGQQVTLSCSPISGHRSVSWYQQTPGQGLQFLFEYFSETQRNKGNFPGRFSGRQFSNSRSEMNVSTLELGDSALYLCASSPGQAPGNQPQHFGDGTRLSIL.